The T cell receptor beta chain described here comes from a study of shared clonotypes between healthy human individuals. V was shortened by 7 bases and J by 0 bases, with 10 bases between the two germline ends. Per the germline V gene, CDR1 is SGHRS and CDR2 is YFSETQ. This CDR3 is built from 13 residues. Generated by immunoSEQ multiplex PCR, the TCRdb table keeps only in-frame clones and is missing some. The table has about 600,000 clones, 95% to 98% seen once. The TCR sequence derives from a woman in her 30s in good health. Sequencing was carried out using naive CD4+ T cells sorted from blood. The subset denotes: CD45RA+ positively selected. The chain recombines TRBV5-1 with TRBJ1-1, with D unresolved. As DNA, the CDR3 is TGCGCCAGCGGCGAAGGGATGAACACTGAAGCTTTCTTT. It encodes CASGEGMNTEAFF. The full variable domain, rest sourced from reference TRBV5-1 and TRBJ1-1, is KAGVTQTPRYLIKTRGQQVTLSCSPISGHRSVSWYQQTPGQGLQFLFEYFSETQRNKGNFPGRFSGRQFSNSRSEMNVSTLELGDSALYLCASGEGMNTEAFFGQGTRLTVV.